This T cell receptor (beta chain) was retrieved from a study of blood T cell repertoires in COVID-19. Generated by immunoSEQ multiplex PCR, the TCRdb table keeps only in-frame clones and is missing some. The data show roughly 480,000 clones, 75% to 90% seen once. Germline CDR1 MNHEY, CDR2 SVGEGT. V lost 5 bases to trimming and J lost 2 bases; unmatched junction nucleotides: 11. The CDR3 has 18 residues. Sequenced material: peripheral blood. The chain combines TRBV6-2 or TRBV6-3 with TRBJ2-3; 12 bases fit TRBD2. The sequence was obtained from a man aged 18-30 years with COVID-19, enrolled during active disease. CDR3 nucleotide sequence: TGTGCCAGCAGTAAGAGACTAGCGGGGGCCCCTGCCACAGATACGCAGTATTTT. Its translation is CASSKRLAGAPATDTQYF.